This T cell receptor (beta chain) derives from a study of beta chain features in type 1 diabetes. Study results and caveats: It was not settled here whether HLA type affects TCRB rearrangement. Within patients, naive, central memory and Treg TCRB repertoires seemed more similar than within healthy donors.

Germline loops: CDR1 LGHNA, CDR2 YNFKEQ. This CDR3 has 15 residues. V was clipped by 1 base and J by 4 bases; unmatched bases: 5. As every portion of the isolated RNA was reverse transcribed, the sequencing read expressed TCRB transcripts. The average output of naive, central memory and regulatory T cell samples was about 3.57 million reads. Repertoires were generated with immunoSEQ multiplex PCR, while TCRdb's copy carries only in-frame clones and drops some. The sample has under 450,000 clones; about 14% are singletons. Sorting with CD45RO/CCR7/CD25/CD127/CD95/CD27 yielded naive, central memory, regulatory and stem-like memory CD4+ cells. This clone was seen once. Its antigen remains unidentified.

This sequence originates from a man aged 25 to 45 in good health. The chain carries TRBV4-2 and TRBJ2-3; 7 nucleotides agree with TRBD2. Material for sequencing was naive CD4+ T cells from blood. The CDR3 sequence: CASSQARERADTQYF. The CDR3 DNA sequence: TGTGCCAGCAGCCAAGCGCGGGAGAGGGCAGATACGCAGTATTTT.